This is a list of T cell receptor beta chains from one sample in a study of blood T cell repertoires in COVID-19. Assay used: immunoSEQ multiplex PCR; TCRdb lists only in-frame clones, some missing. Here the sample spans 220,000 or so clones, approximately 78% being singletons. The material sequenced was peripheral blood. Receptor source: a woman older than 75 with COVID-19, enrolled during active disease. The CDR3 runs from the conserved cysteine through the conserved F or W. The D gene is left open where the match is weak. Part of the rows lack a size; the others show once, few, many or a class for expanded clones.

v_gene	j_gene	d_gene	abundance	CDR3aa	CDR3nt
TRBV7-2	TRBJ2-4	.	.	CASSLGEVRNIQYF	TGTGCCAGCAGCTTAGGGGAGGTTCGAAACATTCAGTACTTC
TRBV5-4	TRBJ2-5	.	.	CASSSVEEETQYF	TGTGCCAGCAGCTCGGTAGAGGAAGAGACCCAGTACTTC
TRBV6-2/TRBV6-3	TRBJ2-2	TRBD2	.	CASSRGSPLTGELFF	TGTGCCAGCAGTCGCGGGAGTCCCCTCACCGGGGAGCTGTTTTTT
TRBV13	TRBJ1-6	TRBD1	.	CASSHRQGGNSPLHF	TGTGCCAGCAGCCACCGACAGGGGGGGAATTCACCCCTCCACTTT
TRBV4-1	TRBJ1-1	.	.	CASSQDRGEAFF	TGCGCCAGCAGCCAGGACAGAGGAGAAGCTTTCTTT
TRBV5-1	TRBJ2-3	TRBD2	.	CASSLSGGGDTQYF	TGCGCCAGCAGCTTGTCGGGAGGTGGAGATACGCAGTATTTT
TRBV7-2	TRBJ1-5	.	.	CASSLQEGQPQHF	TGTGCCAGCAGCTTACAGGAGGGTCAGCCCCAGCATTTT
TRBV12-3/TRBV12-4	TRBJ1-2	.	.	CASRRYGYTF	TGTGCCAGCAGACGGTATGGCTACACCTTC
TRBV5-1	TRBJ1-4	TRBD1	.	CASSFGQGNEKLFF	TGCGCCAGCAGCTTCGGACAGGGCAATGAAAAACTGTTTTTT
TRBV3-1/TRBV3-2	TRBJ1-3	.	.	CASSRQRGAGNTIYF	TGTGCCAGCAGCCGCCAACGCGGGGCTGGAAACACCATATATTTT
TRBV20-1	TRBJ2-4	.	.	CSARDPRVKYF	TGCAGTGCTAGAGATCCGAGGGTAAAGTACTTC
TRBV9	TRBJ1-2	TRBD1	.	CASSVEGTGRGYTF	TGTGCCAGCAGCGTAGAGGGGACAGGGAGAGGCTACACCTTC
TRBV7-9	TRBJ2-7	TRBD1	.	CASSFLGQGYEQYF	TGTGCCAGCAGCTTCCTTGGACAGGGCTACGAGCAGTACTTC
TRBV5-1	TRBJ1-6	.	few	CASSLQGGDLSPLHF	TGCGCCAGCAGCTTGCAGGGCGGAGACTTGTCACCCCTCCACTTT
TRBV4-2	TRBJ2-7	TRBD2	.	CASSPVGGGSHEQYF	TGTGCCAGCAGCCCAGTTGGGGGAGGGTCCCACGAGCAGTACTTC
TRBV12-3/TRBV12-4	TRBJ2-1	.	.	CASSPDSYNEQFF	TGTGCCAGCAGTCCGGACAGTTACAATGAGCAGTTCTTC
TRBV7-6	TRBJ1-3	TRBD1	.	CASSLPGQGSGNTIYF	TGTGCCAGCAGCTTACCGGGACAGGGATCTGGAAACACCATATATTTT
TRBV18	TRBJ1-6	.	.	CASAFDRYNSPLHF	TGTGCCAGCGCCTTTGACAGATATAATTCACCCCTCCACTTT
TRBV9	TRBJ2-3	TRBD1	.	CASSEDREIDTQYF	TGTGCCAGCAGCGAAGACAGGGAGATAGATACGCAGTATTTT
TRBV6-2/TRBV6-3	TRBJ2-1	.	.	CASSYRERGEQFF	TGTGCCAGCAGTTACAGGGAGCGCGGTGAGCAGTTCTTC
TRBV5-1	TRBJ2-7	.	.	CASSLKLRGHEQYF	TGCGCCAGCAGTTTAAAACTCAGGGGCCACGAGCAGTACTTC
TRBV5-1	TRBJ2-7	.	.	CASSLSIGVYEQYF	TGCGCCAGCAGCTTGTCAATCGGAGTTTACGAGCAGTACTTC
TRBV11-2	TRBJ1-6	TRBD1	.	CASRTGSSYNSPLHF	TGTGCCAGCAGGACAGGGAGCTCCTATAATTCACCCCTCCACTTT
TRBV25-1	TRBJ1-2	.	.	CASNGGVLNGYTF	TGTGCCAGCAACGGCGGGGTTTTGAATGGCTACACCTTC
TRBV14	TRBJ2-5	TRBD1	.	CASSQARGRGETQYF	TGTGCCAGCAGCCAAGCCAGGGGGCGAGGAGAGACCCAGTACTTC
TRBV15	TRBJ2-4	TRBD1	.	CATSIRDSLAKNIQYF	TGTGCCACCAGCATCCGGGACAGCCTAGCCAAAAACATTCAGTACTTC
TRBV3-1/TRBV3-2	TRBJ2-6	.	.	CASSPRGSGANVLTF	TGTGCCAGCAGCCCACGGGGGTCTGGGGCCAACGTCCTGACTTTC
TRBV9	TRBJ1-1	.	.	CASSARQFWDTEAFF	TGTGCCAGCAGCGCACGACAGTTTTGGGACACTGAAGCTTTCTTT
TRBV5-1	TRBJ2-1	TRBD2	.	CASSLGAGGPLNEQFF	TGCGCCAGCAGCTTGGGAGCGGGAGGGCCCTTGAACGAGCAGTTCTTC
TRBV24-1	TRBJ2-5	.	.	CATSDGGQLQETQYF	TGTGCCACCAGTGATGGGGGCCAGCTTCAAGAGACCCAGTACTTC
TRBV24-1	TRBJ1-1	TRBD1	.	CATRPGDRGCTEAFF	TGTGCCACCAGGCCAGGGGACAGGGGGTGTACTGAAGCTTTCTTT
TRBV7-8	TRBJ2-3	TRBD1	.	CASSLGLTGTDTQYF	TGTGCCAGCAGCTTAGGCCTGACAGGGACAGATACGCAGTATTTT
TRBV2	TRBJ1-2	.	once	CASSNTGTGYGYTF	TGTGCCAGCAGTAATACAGGGACCGGCTATGGCTACACCTTC
TRBV29-1	TRBJ1-4	.	.	CSVERGSNEKLFF	TGCAGCGTTGAACGAGGTAGTAATGAAAAACTGTTTTTT
TRBV12-3/TRBV12-4	TRBJ1-5	.	.	CASSATTIQPQHF	TGTGCCAGCAGTGCAACTACGATCCAGCCCCAGCATTTT
TRBV24-1	TRBJ2-3	.	.	CATSDLRENTDTQYF	TGTGCCACCAGTGATTTGCGTGAGAACACAGATACGCAGTATTTT
TRBV9	TRBJ1-6	.	few	CASSPTGSPSSYNSPLHF	TGTGCCAGCAGCCCGACAGGTTCTCCGAGCTCCTATAATTCACCCCTCCACTTT
TRBV6-2/TRBV6-3	TRBJ2-1	.	.	CASSYSVQTSSYNEQFF	TGTGCCAGCAGTTACTCGGTGCAGACTAGCTCCTACAATGAGCAGTTCTTC
TRBV5-4	TRBJ1-1	.	.	CASSFGQIRGNTEAFF	TGTGCCAGCAGCTTCGGACAAATCAGAGGGAACACTGAAGCTTTCTTT
TRBV7-3	TRBJ1-1	.	.	CASSPQGLMNTEAFF	TGTGCCAGCAGCCCCCAGGGCCTCATGAACACTGAAGCTTTCTTT
TRBV30	TRBJ1-6	.	.	CAWRWAPNTNSPLHF	TGTGCCTGGCGGTGGGCGCCTAACACTAATTCACCCCTCCACTTT
TRBV6-5	TRBJ1-1	.	.	CASRFLGGTEAFF	TGTGCCAGCAGATTTCTGGGAGGCACTGAAGCTTTCTTT
TRBV18	TRBJ1-1	.	once	CASSPKRASSRDSSTEAFF	TGTGCCAGCTCACCAAAACGAGCCAGTTCCAGGGACTCTTCTACTGAAGCTTTCTTT
TRBV15	TRBJ2-5	.	.	CATSSVSITGLGAQETQYF	TGTGCCACCAGCAGCGTTAGTATAACAGGGTTAGGGGCACAAGAGACCCAGTACTTC
TRBV4-1	TRBJ1-3	TRBD1	.	CASSQATGSGNTIYF	TGCGCCAGCAGCCAGGCGACAGGGTCCGGAAACACCATATATTTT
TRBV10-1	TRBJ2-1	TRBD2	.	CASSEPGGPSGNEQFF	TGCGCCAGCAGTGAGCCGGGGGGGCCCTCGGGGAATGAGCAGTTCTTC
TRBV30	TRBJ1-2	.	few	CAWTFSNYGYTF	TGTGCCTGGACCTTCTCTAACTATGGCTACACCTTC
TRBV27	TRBJ2-7	TRBD2	once	CASSPKSGLAYEQYF	TGTGCCAGCAGTCCGAAGTCCGGACTAGCCTACGAGCAGTACTTC
TRBV19	TRBJ1-5	.	.	CASSIGDSRYNQPQHF	TGTGCCAGTAGTATAGGCGACAGCCGCTACAATCAGCCCCAGCATTTT
TRBV5-4	TRBJ1-1	.	.	CASSLGPLSDTEAFF	TGTGCCAGCAGCTTGGGCCCCCTATCCGACACTGAAGCTTTCTTT
TRBV2	TRBJ1-1	.	.	CASGRNTEAFF	TGTGCCAGTGGGAGGAACACTGAAGCTTTCTTT
TRBV6-6	TRBJ1-5	TRBD1	.	CASSRSGQGGQPQHF	TGTGCCAGCAGTAGATCGGGACAGGGCGGCCAGCCCCAGCATTTT
TRBV27	TRBJ1-2	TRBD1	.	CASSLSWDSLHGYTF	TGTGCCAGCAGTTTATCATGGGACAGCCTACATGGCTACACCTTC
TRBV11-2	TRBJ1-1	.	few	CASSSNMNTEAFF	TGTGCCAGCAGCTCCAACATGAACACTGAAGCTTTCTTT